The 18 T cell receptor beta chains given below trace back to one sample, sequenced in a study of T-cell memory formation after mild COVID-19. TCRdb itself ran the 5' RACE reads through MiXCR, one entry per CDR3 protein. The sample lists 150,000 to 200,000 distinct CDR3 sequences, more than 12% occurring once. Sample: PBMCs or a T cell subset sorted from them (not recorded which). The receptors stem from an adult woman who had mild COVID-19 (a few samples of this study predate the infection). Cell type and time point are not known.

This clonotype was seen a handful of times. The chain links TRBV7-9 to TRBJ2-1; the D is unclear. CDR1 SEHNR and CDR2 FQNEAQ come from the germline V gene (reference sequence). The CDR3 length is 14 residues. V gave up 4 bases and J gave up 2 bases, with 9 bases separating them. CDR3: CASSSPGTYNEQFF. CDR3 sequence (DNA): TGTGCCAGCAGCTCCCCTGGGACCTACAATGAGCAGTTCTTC.

The chain has TRBV19 and TRBJ2-6, with TRBD1 matching 9 bases. The CDR3 runs 15 residues. Germline V gene sequence: CDR1 LNHDA, CDR2 SQIVND (reference sequence). The trim removed 6 bases at V and 2 bases at J, leaving 2 bases unmatched. In nucleotides, the CDR3 is TGTGCCAGTAGGAGACAGGGGGCTGGGGCCAACGTCCTGACTTTC. It specifies CASRRQGAGANVLTF.

This clonotype was seen ten or more times. This chain joins TRBV2 and TRBJ2-4; 10 bases are a match to TRBD2. V lost 5 bases and J lost 7; bases outside the gene matches: 17. This CDR3 contains 18 residues. Germline CDR1 and CDR2: SNHLY and FYNNEI. DNA for the CDR3: TGTGCCAGCAGTCTTACCGATGGGCTAGCGGGAGTAACTAACATTCAGTACTTC. It is translated as CASSLTDGLAGVTNIQYF. Combining the CDR3 with reference TRBV2 and TRBJ2-4 gives the whole variable domain EPEVTQTPSHQVTQMGQEVILRCVPISNHLYFYWYRQILGQKVEFLVSFYNNEISEKSEIFDDQFSVERPDGSNFTLKIRSTKLEDSAMYFCASSLTDGLAGVTNIQYFGAGTRLSVL.

The chain employs TRBV5-1 and TRBJ2-1; 11 nucleotides line up with TRBD2. The ends lost 2 bases at V and 3 bases at J; junction bases unmatched: 4. This CDR3 spans 16 amino acids. From germline, CDR1 is SGHRS and CDR2 YFSETQ. The CDR3 DNA reads as TGCGCCAGCAGCTTAAATGGACTAGCGGGCTACAATGAGCAGTTCTTC. Translated: CASSLNGLAGYNEQFF.

The V call is TRBV5-1, the J call TRBJ2-7; 9 bases are a match to TRBD2. The CDR3 is made up of 16 amino acids. After removal of 0 bases from V and 4 bases from J, the junction contained 8 bases not matched to a gene. Germline assignment: CDR1 SGHRS and CDR2 YFSETQ. The DNA of the CDR3 is TGCGCCAGCAGCTTGGCCCTTGGTAGCGGGAGTTACGAGCAGTACTTC. Residues: CASSLALGSGSYEQYF.

This sequence joins TRBV5-1 and TRBJ2-5, with 8 bases fitting TRBD2. The J segment lost 2 bases and the V segment lost 1 base, leaving 7 bases of the junction unmatched. The V gene's germline CDR1 is SGHRS and CDR2 YFSETQ. This CDR3 comprises 16 residues. In DNA, the CDR3 is TGCGCCAGCAGCTTGCAAGCGGGAGTGGGACAAGAGACCCAGTACTTC. It yields the protein CASSLQAGVGQETQYF.

The J gene is TRBJ2-1, the V gene TRBV9, with 7 nucleotides matching TRBD2. Germline assignment: CDR1 SGDLS and CDR2 YYNGEE. The V segment lost 2 bases and the J segment 6 bases; nucleotides outside the gene matches: 5. This CDR3 is built from 14 residues. The CDR3 DNA sequence: TGTGCCAGCAGCGTGGGGGGACTACTCAATGAGCAGTTCTTC. Protein product: CASSVGGLLNEQFF. Full variable domain (outside the CDR3, taken from reference TRBV9 and TRBJ2-1): DSGVTQTPKHLITATGQRVTLRCSPRSGDLSVYWYQQSLDQGLQFLIQYYNGEERAKGNILERFSAQQFPDLHSELNLSSLELGDSALYFCASSVGGLLNEQFFGPGTRLTVL.

The chain has TRBV9 and TRBJ2-1; TRBD2 matches 8 bases. V lost 0 bases and J lost 7; bases outside the gene matches: 6. Germline CDR1 and CDR2: SGDLS and YYNGEE. The CDR3 covers 15 residues. CDR3: CASSVAGGPGNEQFF. As DNA, the CDR3 is TGTGCCAGCAGCGTAGCGGGAGGGCCTGGGAATGAGCAGTTCTTC. The variable domain in full, with the rest retrieved from reference TRBV9 and TRBJ2-1, is DSGVTQTPKHLITATGQRVTLRCSPRSGDLSVYWYQQSLDQGLQFLIQYYNGEERAKGNILERFSAQQFPDLHSELNLSSLELGDSALYFCASSVAGGPGNEQFFGPGTRLTVL.

This clonotype has a handful of counts. The rearrangement joins TRBV12-3 or TRBV12-4 to TRBJ2-7; 8 positions agree with TRBD2. With V trimmed by 7 bases and J by 6 bases, 11 bases remained unmatched. This CDR3 comprises 14 residues. The CDR3 nucleotides read TGTGCCAGCACTCCGGGGGGGAGAATCGGCGAGCAGTACTTC. It encodes CASTPGGRIGEQYF.

This clonotype was picked up a small number of times. The V and J genes are TRBV7-9 and TRBJ2-7, with 10 bases identical to TRBD2. Trimming took 7 bases from V and 6 from J; bases not matched to a gene: 9. The V gene's germline CDR1 is SEHNR and CDR2 FQNEAQ (reference sequence). There are 14 residues in the CDR3. In DNA, the CDR3 is TGTGCCAGCATCGCATTAGCGGGGGGCCTCGAGCAGTACTTC. Translating gives CASIALAGGLEQYF.

The chain carries TRBV12-3 or TRBV12-4 and TRBJ2-4; a possible D gene is TRBD1 (6 bases). The CDR3 sequence is 15 residues long. V lost 5 bases to trimming and J lost 1 base, with 12 bases between them. The CDR3 bases are TGTGCCAGCAGTCCTACAGGGCTGGCCAAAAACATTCAGTACTTC. Residues: CASSPTGLAKNIQYF.

The chain is built from TRBV15 and TRBJ1-5; no definite D call. CDR3 length: 17 amino acids. Trimming shortened V by 4 bases and J by 6 bases, and 22 bases separated the two germline ends. The germline V gene has CDR1 LNHNV and CDR2 YYDKDF (reference sequence). The CDR3: CATSNPGSGPASQPQHF. CDR3 DNA: TGTGCCACCAGCAACCCGGGATCAGGCCCTGCGTCTCAGCCCCAGCATTTT. Using reference TRBV15 and TRBJ1-5 for the parts outside the CDR3, the full variable domain is DAMVIQNPRYQVTQFGKPVTLSCSQTLNHNVMYWYQQKSSQAPKLLFHYYDKDFNNEADTPDNFQSRRPNTSFCFLDIRSPGLGDTAMYLCATSNPGSGPASQPQHFGDGTRLSIL.

The chain has TRBV29-1 and TRBJ1-6; D is uncertain. The CDR3 spans 13 residues. The germline V and J ends were trimmed by 5 bases and 10 bases, with 15 bases remaining between them. Looked up from germline, CDR1 is SQVTM and CDR2 is ANQGSEA. The CDR3 here is CSVSETLGSPLHF. CDR3 sequence (DNA): TGCAGCGTTTCTGAGACATTAGGCTCACCCCTCCACTTT.

This clonotype was picked up many times. The chain combines TRBV18 with TRBJ2-7; 9 bases agree with TRBD1. The CDR3 runs 15 residues. V lost 4 bases to trimming and J lost 2 bases; unmatched junction nucleotides: 6. Per the germline V gene, CDR1 is KGHSH and CDR2 is LQKENI. Here the CDR3 reads CASSLARTGAYEQYF. CDR3 DNA sequence: TGTGCCAGCTCACTAGCTCGGACAGGGGCCTACGAGCAGTACTTC.

This chain connects TRBV5-1 to TRBJ2-2, with 7 positions matching TRBD2. This CDR3 has 14 residues. V lost 4 bases, J lost 4 bases, and 4 bases stayed unmatched. The germline gives CDR1 SGHRS, CDR2 YFSETQ. CDR3 in amino acids: CASSSGDVTGELFF. CDR3 DNA: TGCGCCAGCAGCAGCGGGGACGTCACCGGGGAGCTGTTTTTT.

This clonotype occurred many times. The chain has TRBV5-1 and TRBJ1-5; possibly TRBD1 for D (6 bases). Germline values: CDR1 SGHRS, CDR2 YFSETQ. Trimming stripped 4 bases from V and 3 bases from J, with 11 bases between. The CDR3 has 14 residues. The CDR3: CASSPDSLNQPQHF. DNA for the CDR3: TGCGCCAGCAGCCCGGACAGCCTCAATCAGCCCCAGCATTTT.

The chain employs TRBV5-6 and TRBJ2-3; D gene ambiguous. The germline V and J ends were trimmed by 1 base and 6 bases, with 6 bases remaining between them. Germline CDR1 reads SGHDT; CDR2 reads YYEEEE. The CDR3 is made up of 12 amino acids. CDR3 coding DNA: TGTGCCAGCAGCTTGTCACTGGATACGCAGTATTTT. This gives the protein CASSLSLDTQYF.

The chain joins TRBV7-3 to TRBJ2-7; 8 nucleotides match TRBD2. The junction had 5 bases not matched to a gene; V was cut back by 5 bases and J by 2 bases. The CDR3 contains 14 residues. Per germline, CDR1 SGHTA and CDR2 FQGTGA. This CDR3 is CASSPGGGTYEQYF. The CDR3 DNA reads TGTGCCAGCAGCCCTGGCGGGGGGACCTACGAGCAGTACTTC.